What follows describes a single TCR beta chain. The sample comes from a study of blood T cell repertoires in COVID-19. Germline V lookup: CDR1 SGHTA, CDR2 FQGNSA. V was shortened by 3 bases and J by 6 bases, with 11 bases between the two germline ends. The CDR3 is 13 amino acids. Per the original data handling: Using reference gene primer amplification, nucleated cell counts were estimated. TCRdb's copy holds only in-frame clones and misses some; the assay was immunoSEQ multiplex PCR. V, J and clone size are taken as reported in that table, and D and trimming were inferred from the DNA itself. The sample yields some 200,000 clones, 87% seen once.

The TCR sequence derives from a man younger than 30 with active or convalescent COVID-19. The rearrangement links TRBV7-2 to TRBJ1-2, with D possibly being TRBD1 (6 bases). Sequenced material: peripheral blood. The CDR3 loop reads CASSFRAGDGYTF. The CDR3 DNA reads TGTGCCAGCAGCTTCAGAGCAGGGGATGGCTACACCTTC. The full variable domain, in which reference TRBV7-2 and TRBJ1-2 provide the parts outside the CDR3, is GAGVSQSPSNKVTEKGKDVELRCDPISGHTALYWYRQSLGQGLEFLIYFQGNSAPDKSGLPSDRFSAERTGGSVSTLTIQRTQQEDSAVYLCASSFRAGDGYTFGSGTRLTVV.